This passage covers 10 T cell receptor beta chains from one sample sequenced in a study of shared clonotypes between healthy human individuals. TCRdb keeps only in-frame clones here, not all; method: immunoSEQ multiplex PCR. The sample records millions of clones, approximately 90% being singletons. Sequencing input: naive CD4+ T cells sorted from blood. Documented subset: CD45RA+ positively selected. Receptor source: a young man in good health.

The rearrangement uses TRBV6-5 and TRBJ2-7; TRBD2 might be the D (6 bases). This CDR3 has 11 amino acids. V lost 5 bases and J 7 bases, leaving 9 bases between the germline ends. The germline gives CDR1 MNHEY, CDR2 SVGAGI. This chain's CDR3 is CASSDGREQYF. DNA of the CDR3: TGTGCCAGCAGTGATGGGAGGGAGCAGTACTTC.

On this clone: Other DNA sequences from this sample encode an identical CDR3 as well. The chain carries TRBV5-1 and TRBJ1-1; D is unresolved. With 0 bases removed from V and 2 bases from J, the gap between germline ends came to 8 bases. Germline V CDR1 and CDR2: SGHRS, YFSETQ. The CDR3 spans 14 residues. Here the CDR3 reads CASSLDSLNTEAFF. Written as DNA, the CDR3 is TGCGCCAGCAGCTTGGACAGCCTCAACACTGAAGCTTTCTTT.

This clone was counted once. The gene calls are TRBV7-8 and TRBJ2-7; D ambiguous. The V end was cut by 2 bases, the J end by 10 bases, with 12 bases between. The CDR3 covers 12 residues. The germline CDR1 and CDR2 sequences are SGHVS and FQNEAQ. The CDR3 reads CASSLIPTIQYF. CDR3 bases: TGTGCCAGCAGCTTAATTCCCACCATACAGTACTTC.

In regard to this clone: The same CDR3 is also encoded by other DNA sequences in this sample. The genes are TRBV5-1 and TRBJ2-3; a weak D match, TRBD1 (5 bases). Germline CDR1 SGHRS, CDR2 YFSETQ. The V gene lost 4 bases and the J gene lost 2 bases, with 11 bases spanning the gap. The CDR3 loop spans 14 amino acids. The CDR3 nucleotides read TGCGCCAGCAGCCTAGGGGCCCCCACAGATACGCAGTATTTT. Amino acids: CASSLGAPTDTQYF.

The chain links TRBV28 to TRBJ2-7; possibly TRBD2 for D (5 bases). The ends were cut back, 4 bases at V and 2 bases at J, with 15 bases in the middle. The CDR3 sequence is 15 residues long. The germline V gene has CDR1 MDHEN and CDR2 SYDVKM. CDR3 sequence: CASSSLGVGTYEQYF. The CDR3 DNA is TGTGCCAGCAGTTCGCTCGGGGTAGGAACCTACGAGCAGTACTTC.

The gene calls are TRBV18 and TRBJ1-1; 10 nucleotides align to TRBD1. CDR1 is KGHSH, CDR2 LQKENI, per germline. Trimming at V came to 5 bases and at J to 2 bases, leaving 11 bases not matched to a gene. The CDR3 is 17 residues long. The CDR3 region is CASSSGTGELRNTEAFF. The CDR3 nucleotides read TGTGCCAGCTCATCGGGGACAGGGGAATTGCGAAACACTGAAGCTTTCTTT.

The chain employs TRBV28 and TRBJ1-4; 8 bases map to TRBD1. Germline V CDR1 and CDR2: MDHEN, SYDVKM. The length of the CDR3 is 15 residues. Trimming removed 7 bases from V and 4 bases from J; junction bases left unmatched: 8. CDR3 region: CASNRRTGINEKLFF. CDR3 DNA sequence: TGTGCCAGCAACCGTAGGACAGGGATTAATGAAAAACTGTTTTTT.

The V and J genes are TRBV4-1 and TRBJ1-1; maybe TRBD1 (5 bases). Per germline, CDR1 MGHRA and CDR2 YSYEKL. Trimming removed 4 bases at V and 0 bases at J, with 12 bases between. CDR3 length: 15 residues. The DNA for the CDR3 is TGCGCCAGCAGCCCCCAGGGACTAATGAACACTGAAGCTTTCTTT. Amino acids: CASSPQGLMNTEAFF.

Notes on this clone: At the DNA level, this CDR3 is encoded by other sequences in the same sample as well. The V gene is TRBV18, the J gene TRBJ1-1; weak D call: TRBD1 (5 bases). The germline V and J ends were trimmed by 5 bases and 2 bases, with 6 bases remaining between them. The germline V gene encodes CDR1 KGHSH and CDR2 LQKENI. CDR3 length: 12 amino acids. CDR3 DNA: TGTGCCAGCTCAGGGGGAAACACTGAAGCTTTCTTT. Encoded protein: CASSGGNTEAFF.

The gene calls are TRBV11-3 and TRBJ2-3; no clear D gene. The germline V gene has CDR1 SGHNT and CDR2 YENEEA. Trimming shortened V by 6 bases and J by 6 bases, and 7 bases separated the two germline ends. The CDR3 is 11 residues long. The CDR3 loop reads CASSIGDTQYF. The CDR3 nucleotides are TGTGCCAGCAGTATAGGGGATACGCAGTATTTT.